One and the same sample provided the 20 T cell receptor beta chains below, sequenced in a study of blood T cell repertoires in COVID-19. Profiling relied on immunoSEQ multiplex PCR, and the TCRdb table lists in-frame clones only, not all of them. Of a few hundred thousand clones listed, around 90% are singletons. Sequenced input: PBMCs or T cells enriched from blood (not recorded which). These receptors were obtained from a woman aged 45-59 years who had recovered from COVID-19.

This clone was counted only a few times. The chain links TRBV4-2 to TRBJ1-2; 8 bases are a match to TRBD1. Per the germline V gene, CDR1 is LGHNA and CDR2 is YNFKEQ. Trimming at V came to 4 bases and at J to 6 bases, leaving 7 bases not matched to a gene. The CDR3 consists of 14 residues. CDR3 sequence: CASSPGQASDGYTF. The CDR3 region has the DNA TGTGCCAGCAGCCCGGGACAGGCCTCTGATGGCTACACCTTC.

The chain combines TRBV9 with TRBJ2-2, with 12 bases that match TRBD2. This CDR3 is built from 17 residues. Germline trimming cut 4 bases from V and 1 base from J; bases unmatched to any gene: 5. Per germline, CDR1 SGDLS and CDR2 YYNGEE. The CDR3 DNA is TGTGCCAGCAGCTCATGGACTAGCGGGAAGAACACCGGGGAGCTGTTTTTT. This encodes CASSSWTSGKNTGELFF.

The chain couples TRBV4-3 to TRBJ2-2, with 12 bases aligning to TRBD2. The CDR3 length is 18 residues. Trimming took 3 bases from V and 3 from J; bases not matched to a gene: 8. Germline CDR1 and CDR2: LGHNA and YSLEER. The CDR3 nucleotides are TGCGCCAGCAGCCAGGACAGGACTAGCGGGACTGACACCGGGGAGCTGTTTTTT. It yields the protein CASSQDRTSGTDTGELFF.

The gene calls are TRBV18 and TRBJ2-3, with D possibly matching TRBD2 (7 bases). The CDR3 spans 16 residues. Trimming removed 5 bases at V and 0 bases at J, with 15 bases between. Per germline, CDR1 KGHSH and CDR2 LQKENI. CDR3 nucleotides: TGTGCCAGCTCAGTTACGGCGGGGGCCAGCACAGATACGCAGTATTTT. Translating it yields CASSVTAGASTDTQYF.

The chain employs TRBV5-1 and TRBJ1-3, with a tentative D call TRBD1 (5 bases). The germline V and J ends were trimmed by 5 bases and 0 bases, with 9 bases remaining between them. Germline CDR1 reads SGHRS; CDR2 reads YFSETQ. This CDR3 is 14 amino acids long. CDR3 DNA: TGCGCCAGCAGACTCGACAGCTCTGGAAACACCATATATTTT. Residues: CASRLDSSGNTIYF.

This clone was seen a handful of times. The V gene is TRBV9, the J gene TRBJ2-7; weak D call: TRBD1 (6 bases). V was pared by 2 bases and J by 0 bases, with 12 bases between. The length of the CDR3 is 15 residues. In germline, CDR1 is SGDLS, CDR2 YYNGEE. CDR3 sequence (DNA): TGTGCCAGCAGCGTGGGCCTGACAGGCTCCTACGAGCAGTACTTC. This translates into CASSVGLTGSYEQYF.

The J gene is TRBJ2-1, the V gene TRBV28; 9 positions agree with TRBD1. Germline-derived CDR1 and CDR2 are MDHEN and SYDVKM. V was clipped by 5 bases and J by 8 bases; unmatched bases: 10. The CDR3 spans 15 residues. The CDR3 loop reads CASSERDRVIHEQFF. The DNA for the CDR3 is TGTGCCAGCAGTGAGAGGGACAGGGTTATCCATGAGCAGTTCTTC.

This clone was counted a few times. The genes are TRBV4-1 and TRBJ2-7; a possible D gene is TRBD2 (6 bases). This CDR3 is built from 15 residues. Trimming left V 1 base short and J 3 bases short, with 13 bases between. The germline V gene encodes CDR1 MGHRA and CDR2 YSYEKL. The CDR3 sequence: CASSQATSIGYEQYF. DNA for the CDR3: TGCGCCAGCAGCCAAGCCACTAGCATTGGCTACGAGCAGTACTTC.

The chain couples TRBV7-2 to TRBJ1-2; no clear D. Trimming stripped 1 base from V and 5 bases from J, with 11 bases between. Germline V gives CDR1 SGHTA, CDR2 FQGNSA. The CDR3 is 14 amino acids. CDR3 in amino acids: CASSLEFTGYGYTF. In DNA form, the CDR3 reads TGTGCCAGCAGCTTAGAATTTACCGGGTATGGCTACACCTTC.

The chain combines TRBV28 with TRBJ1-2; 10 bases line up with TRBD1. Germline CDR1 MDHEN, CDR2 SYDVKM. The CDR3 contains 15 residues. Trimming removed 0 bases from V and 2 bases from J; junction bases left unmatched: 0. The CDR3 nucleotides read TGTGCCAGCAGTTTATGGGACAGGGGGAACTATGGCTACACCTTC. Translating gives CASSLWDRGNYGYTF.

The rearrangement joins TRBV3-1 (or the pseudogene TRBV3-2) to TRBJ1-6; TRBD1 is a possible D gene (6 bases). The germline V and J ends were trimmed by 0 bases and 7 bases, with 28 bases remaining between them. The CDR3 totals 21 residues. The germline V gene encodes CDR1 LGHDT and CDR2 YNNKEL (reference sequence). CDR3: CASSQDITGKVDILKNSPLHF. The CDR3 DNA reads as TGTGCCAGCAGCCAAGACATTACAGGGAAGGTTGATATCCTGAAGAATTCACCCCTCCACTTT.

This chain links TRBV6-2 or TRBV6-3 with TRBJ1-5; 8 nucleotides line up with TRBD1. The J segment lost 5 bases and the V segment lost 6 bases, leaving 12 bases of the junction unmatched. This CDR3 has 16 residues. Germline V CDR1 and CDR2: MNHEY, SVGEGT. In DNA form, the CDR3 reads TGTGCCAGCAGGCCTGGACAGGGAATTCGTTATCAGCCCCAGCATTTT. It translates to CASRPGQGIRYQPQHF.

Details on this clone: Other DNA sequences from this sample encode an identical CDR3 as well. The chain combines TRBV18 with TRBJ2-1; 7 bases agree with TRBD2. In germline, CDR1 is KGHSH, CDR2 LQKENI. Trimming cost V 3 bases and J 5 bases; bases outside gene matches: 1. CDR3 length: 13 residues. CDR3 in amino acids: CASSPGLNNEQFF. The CDR3 nucleotides read TGTGCCAGCTCACCGGGACTAAACAATGAGCAGTTCTTC.

This clone was observed a single time. The V call is TRBV6-5, the J call TRBJ1-3; the D gene is possibly TRBD1 (5 bases). CDR3 length equals 14 residues. CDR1 and CDR2 (germline): MNHEY, SVGAGI. With 3 bases removed from V and 4 bases from J, the gap between germline ends came to 10 bases. The CDR3, as DNA: TGTGCCAGCAGTTATTCAGGGCGCGGAAACACCATATATTTT. Protein: CASSYSGRGNTIYF.

In its sample, this clone was seen a few times. The chain links TRBV28 to TRBJ1-2; TRBD1 aligns across 7 bases. The CDR3 contains 15 residues. The V segment lost 5 bases and the J segment 3 bases; nucleotides outside the gene matches: 9. Germline CDR1 and CDR2: MDHEN and SYDVKM. The CDR3 protein is CASSRGGQAHYGYTF. The CDR3 coding sequence is TGTGCCAGCAGTCGTGGAGGACAGGCACACTATGGCTACACCTTC.

This sequence joins TRBV7-9 and TRBJ1-2, with D unresolved. CDR3 size: 15 residues. V was clipped by 5 bases and J by 6 bases, with 19 bases between them. Germline V gene sequence: CDR1 SEHNR, CDR2 FQNEAQ (reference sequence). CDR3 nucleotides: TGTGCCAGCAGCGCCTCTAAACGATGGTTTGATGGCTACACCTTC. It specifies CASSASKRWFDGYTF.

The CDR3 bases are TGTGCCAGCAGCGCTGGGGGCCAACCGGTGGACGAGCAGTACTTC. This gives the protein CASSAGGQPVDEQYF. The J gene is TRBJ2-7, the V gene TRBV25-1; D may be TRBD1 (6 bases). The CDR3 totals 15 residues. V was shortened by 6 bases and J by 5 bases, with 20 bases between the two germline ends. Germline V lookup: CDR1 MGHDK, CDR2 SYGVNS.

The rearrangement uses TRBV30 and TRBJ2-5, with TRBD1 as a possible D gene (6 bases). From germline, CDR1 is GTSNPN and CDR2 SVGIG (reference sequence). The CDR3 spans 13 residues. Trimming stripped 5 bases from V and 8 bases from J, with 18 bases between. Here the CDR3 reads CAWGPGQPRTQYF. CDR3 nucleotides: TGTGCCTGGGGGCCCGGACAGCCTCGAACCCAGTACTTC.

This clone showed up just once. The V gene is TRBV30, the J gene TRBJ2-4; 8 bases fit TRBD2. Germline V gene sequence: CDR1 GTSNPN, CDR2 SVGIG (reference sequence). There are 14 residues in the CDR3. V was clipped by 4 bases and J by 5 bases; unmatched bases: 7. The CDR3 loop reads CAWITSGRQNIQYF. For the CDR3, the DNA is TGTGCCTGGATCACTAGCGGTCGGCAAAACATTCAGTACTTC. The entire variable domain, with the rest obtained from reference TRBV30 and TRBJ2-4, is as follows: SQTIHQWPATLVQPVGSPLSLECTVEGTSNPNLYWYRQAAGRGLQLLFYSVGIGQISSEVPQNLSASRPQDRQFILSSKKLLLSDSGFYLCAWITSGRQNIQYFGAGTRLSVL.

The count of this clone is one. The V and J genes are TRBV10-3 and TRBJ2-3, with 10 bases aligning to TRBD2. The length of the CDR3 is 16 residues. Germline trimming cut 7 bases from V and 0 bases from J; bases unmatched to any gene: 7. CDR1 is ENHRY, CDR2 SYGVKD, per germline. In DNA form, the CDR3 reads TGTGCCATCACCAAAGGACTAGCGGCTAGCACAGATACGCAGTATTTT. It yields the protein CAITKGLAASTDTQYF.